The 15 T cell receptor beta chains below come from one sample, sequenced in a study of PD-L1 blockade in urothelial cancer. The method was immunoSEQ multiplex PCR; TCRdb's version includes in-frame clones alone and lacks a portion of them. The sample includes roughly 44,000 clones, 82% of them seen just once. The sample consisted of PBMCs, taken around atezolizumab (anti-PD-L1) treatment. The receptors derive from a man in his 70s with urothelial cancer.

This sequence joins TRBV14 and TRBJ2-3, with a weak D call TRBD1 (5 bases). Germline V gene data show CDR1 as SGHDN and CDR2 as FVKESK. The CDR3 extends over 14 amino acids. Trimming took off 3 bases at V and 6 bases at J, with 13 bases between the two ends. The CDR3: CASSQRQGLDTQYF. The CDR3, as DNA: TGTGCCAGCAGCCAGCGGCAGGGTCTGGATACGCAGTATTTT.

The V call is TRBV2, the J call TRBJ2-7; TRBD1 is a possible D gene (5 bases). Trimming stripped 1 base from V and 6 bases from J, with 16 bases between. Per the germline V gene, CDR1 is SNHLY and CDR2 is FYNNEI. The CDR3 runs 15 residues. CDR3 protein: CASSEVVGAVSEQYF. DNA for the CDR3: TGTGCCAGCAGTGAAGTAGTAGGGGCGGTCAGCGAGCAGTACTTC.

The chain joins TRBV5-4 to TRBJ2-5; possibly TRBD1 for D (6 bases). The CDR3 is 16 residues long. Germline V CDR1 and CDR2: SGHNT, YYREEE (reference sequence). V dropped 4 bases and J dropped 3 bases, with 19 bases sitting between them. CDR3 sequence reads: CASSPGSRTAKETQYF. CDR3 nucleotides: TGTGCCAGCAGCCCCGGATCCAGGACAGCGAAAGAGACCCAGTACTTC.

This clone was detected a few times. The J gene is TRBJ1-3, the V gene TRBV5-6; D remains unclear. V dropped 0 bases and J dropped 1 base, with 11 bases sitting between them. The germline V gene encodes CDR1 SGHDT and CDR2 YYEEEE. The CDR3 covers 16 residues. CDR3 DNA sequence: TGTGCCAGCAGCTTGGGGCGGGAGAGGTCTGGAAACACCATATATTTT. Translated, it gives CASSLGRERSGNTIYF.

V usage is TRBV7-2 and J usage is TRBJ1-1; 11 bases match TRBD1. In germline, CDR1 is SGHTA, CDR2 FQGNSA. The V segment lost 5 bases and the J segment 0 bases; nucleotides outside the gene matches: 2. The CDR3 spans 15 residues. CDR3 in amino acids: CASSRDRGLNTEAFF. The CDR3 region has the DNA TGTGCCAGCAGCAGGGACAGGGGGTTGAACACTGAAGCTTTCTTT.

The rearrangement links TRBV28 to TRBJ1-1; TRBD1 aligns across 10 bases. This CDR3 comprises 16 residues. Germline values: CDR1 MDHEN, CDR2 SYDVKM. With V trimmed by 4 bases and J by 5 bases, 10 bases remained unmatched. The CDR3 DNA follows: TGTGCCAGCAGTTCACCGGGACAGGGGTCAGTGACTGAAGCTTTCTTT. Residues: CASSSPGQGSVTEAFF.

This clone was found once. The chain recombines TRBV7-9 with TRBJ2-7, with TRBD2 identical over 9 bases. With 5 bases clipped from V and 3 bases from J, the junction kept 11 bases outside the gene matches. Germline assignment: CDR1 SEHNR and CDR2 FQNEAQ (reference sequence). This CDR3 is 16 amino acids long. CDR3: CASSRQAGTSRYEQYF. The CDR3 DNA reads as TGTGCCAGCAGCCGACAGGCCGGGACTAGCCGCTACGAGCAGTACTTC.

The genes are TRBV5-8 and TRBJ2-3; D is uncertain. V lost 6 bases to trimming and J lost 4 bases, with 15 bases between them. The CDR3 runs 14 residues. Germline CDR1 and CDR2: SGHTS and YDEGEE. Written as DNA, the CDR3 is TGTGCCAGCATCCGCTTGGTGAACTCAGATACGCAGTATTTT. Its protein product is CASIRLVNSDTQYF.

The genes are TRBV9 and TRBJ1-4, with TRBD1 as a possible D gene (5 bases). Germline CDR1 reads SGDLS; CDR2 reads YYNGEE. The CDR3 is 16 residues long. Between the trimmed V and J ends, which lost 0 bases and 7 bases, there was a span of 16 bases. The CDR3 coding sequence is TGTGCCAGCAGCGTAGGGTGGGGGGGGAGCGGTGAAAAACTGTTTTTT. Protein product: CASSVGWGGSGEKLFF.

The CDR3 sequence: CASTTGDLNTEAFF. Here the CDR3 DNA reads TGTGCCAGCACTACGGGGGATCTGAACACTGAAGCTTTCTTT. The chain links TRBV6-5 to TRBJ1-1; D is perhaps TRBD1 (5 bases). V lost 7 bases to trimming and J lost 0 bases, with 12 bases between them. Looked up from germline, CDR1 is MNHEY and CDR2 is SVGAGI. The CDR3 consists of 14 residues.

V gene TRBV6-5 combines with J gene TRBJ2-7; 8 bases fit TRBD1. CDR3 length equals 14 residues. Germline CDR1 is MNHEY and CDR2 is SVGAGI. Trimming cost V 5 bases and J 3 bases; bases outside gene matches: 6. CDR3 loop: CASSPGGQGYEQYF. CDR3 nucleotides: TGTGCCAGCAGTCCCGGAGGACAGGGCTACGAGCAGTACTTC.

The chain uses TRBV15 and TRBJ2-7; 13 nucleotides match TRBD2. The CDR3 length is 16 residues. The trim removed 3 bases at V and 4 bases at J, leaving 6 bases unmatched. CDR1 and CDR2 from the germline V gene are LNHNV and YYDKDF (reference sequence). Written as DNA, the CDR3 is TGTGCCACCAGCAGTCCCCGGACTAGCGGGAGTTACGAGCAGTACTTC. It encodes CATSSPRTSGSYEQYF. Variable domain in full (rest from reference TRBV15 and TRBJ2-7): DAMVIQNPRYQVTQFGKPVTLSCSQTLNHNVMYWYQQKSSQAPKLLFHYYDKDFNNEADTPDNFQSRRPNTSFCFLDIRSPGLGDTAMYLCATSSPRTSGSYEQYFGPGTRLTVT.

Here the CDR3 reads CASSHGGRGAFSDNSPLHF. The CDR3 DNA sequence: TGCGCCAGCAGCCATGGAGGGAGAGGAGCGTTTTCCGATAATTCACCCCTCCACTTT. This chain connects TRBV4-1 to TRBJ1-6; D remains ambiguous. Trimming shortened V by 3 bases and J by 5 bases, and 23 bases separated the two germline ends. Germline CDR1 MGHRA, CDR2 YSYEKL. This CDR3 is 19 amino acids long.

The V and J genes are TRBV7-2 and TRBJ2-7; D not resolved. CDR1 SGHTA and CDR2 FQGNSA come from the germline V gene. The CDR3 totals 13 residues. V was shortened by 4 bases and J by 4 bases, with 11 bases between the two germline ends. The CDR3 protein is CASSSEPGYEQYF. CDR3 DNA: TGTGCCAGCAGCTCGGAACCAGGATACGAGCAGTACTTC.

CDR3 amino acids: CASRLRRQGGETQYF. The DNA for the CDR3 is TGTGCCAGCAGACTTAGACGGCAGGGAGGGGAGACCCAGTACTTC. The chain is built from TRBV27 and TRBJ2-5; TRBD2 aligns across 7 bases. Germline V gene data show CDR1 as MNHEY and CDR2 as SMNVEV (reference sequence). CDR3 length: 15 residues. Losses at the gene ends were 6 bases for V and 5 bases for J; bases not matched to a gene: 12.